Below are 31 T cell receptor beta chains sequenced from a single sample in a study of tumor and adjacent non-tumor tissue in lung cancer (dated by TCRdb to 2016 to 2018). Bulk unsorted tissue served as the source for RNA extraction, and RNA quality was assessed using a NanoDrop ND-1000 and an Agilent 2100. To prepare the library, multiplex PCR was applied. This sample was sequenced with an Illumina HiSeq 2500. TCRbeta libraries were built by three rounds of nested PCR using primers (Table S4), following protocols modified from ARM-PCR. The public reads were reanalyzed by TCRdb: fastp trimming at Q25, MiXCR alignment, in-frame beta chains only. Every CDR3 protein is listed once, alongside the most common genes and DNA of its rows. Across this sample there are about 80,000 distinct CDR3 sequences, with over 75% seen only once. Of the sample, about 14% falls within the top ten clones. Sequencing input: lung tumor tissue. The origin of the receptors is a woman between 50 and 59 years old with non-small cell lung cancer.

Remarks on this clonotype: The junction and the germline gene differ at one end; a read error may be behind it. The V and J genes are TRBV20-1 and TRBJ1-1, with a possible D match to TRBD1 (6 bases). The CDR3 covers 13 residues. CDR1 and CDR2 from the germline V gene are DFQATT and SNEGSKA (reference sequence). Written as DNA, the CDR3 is TGCGGTGCCCCAGGACAGTTGGGCACTGGAGCTTTCTTT. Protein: CGAPGQLGTGAFF.

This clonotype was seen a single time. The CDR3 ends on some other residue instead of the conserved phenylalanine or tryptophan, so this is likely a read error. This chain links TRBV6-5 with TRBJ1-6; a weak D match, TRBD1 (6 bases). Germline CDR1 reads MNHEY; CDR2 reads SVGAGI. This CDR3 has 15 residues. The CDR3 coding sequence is TGTGCCAGCAGTTACACGACAGGAGAGGACTCACACCTCCACCTT. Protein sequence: CASSYTTGEDSHLHL.

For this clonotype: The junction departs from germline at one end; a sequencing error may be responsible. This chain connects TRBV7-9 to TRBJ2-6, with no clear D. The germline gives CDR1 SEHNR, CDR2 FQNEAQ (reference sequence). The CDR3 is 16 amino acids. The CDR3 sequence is CASSYKTLSEANVLTF. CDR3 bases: TGTGCCAGCAGCTATAAAACACTCTCTGAGGCCAACGTCCTGACTTTC.

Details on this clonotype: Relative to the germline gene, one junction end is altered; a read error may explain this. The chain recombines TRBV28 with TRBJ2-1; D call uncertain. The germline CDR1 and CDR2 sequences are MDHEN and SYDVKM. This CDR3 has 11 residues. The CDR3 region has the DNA TGTACCAGCAGTAACTACAATGAGCACTTCTTC. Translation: CTSSNYNEHFF.

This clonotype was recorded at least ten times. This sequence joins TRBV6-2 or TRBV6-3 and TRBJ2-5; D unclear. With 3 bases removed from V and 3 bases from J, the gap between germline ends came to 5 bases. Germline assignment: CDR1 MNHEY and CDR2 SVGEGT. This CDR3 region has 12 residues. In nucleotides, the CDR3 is TGTGCCAGCAGTTATGTGGAAGAGACCCAGTACTTC. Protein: CASSYVEETQYF.

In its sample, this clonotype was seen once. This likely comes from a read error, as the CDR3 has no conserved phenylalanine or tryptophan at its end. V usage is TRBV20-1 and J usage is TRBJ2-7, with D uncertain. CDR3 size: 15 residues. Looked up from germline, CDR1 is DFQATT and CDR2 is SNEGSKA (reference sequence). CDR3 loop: CSARSIERSPYEQYL. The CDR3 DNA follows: TGCAGTGCTAGATCAATCGAGCGATCCCCCTATGAGCAGTACTTA.

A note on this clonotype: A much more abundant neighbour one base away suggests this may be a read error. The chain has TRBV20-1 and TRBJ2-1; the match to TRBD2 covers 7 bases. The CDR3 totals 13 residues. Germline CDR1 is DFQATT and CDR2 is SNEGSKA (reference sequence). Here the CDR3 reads CSARGLAYNEQCF. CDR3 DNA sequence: TGCAGTGCTAGAGGACTAGCCTACAATGAGCAGTGCTTC.

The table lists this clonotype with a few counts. CDR3 bases: TGCAGTGCTAAAGATAATCGGGGAAACCCCGGGGAGCTGTTTTTT. This translates into CSAKDNRGNPGELFF. This rearrangement joins TRBV20-1 to TRBJ2-2, with a weak D call TRBD2 (5 bases). This CDR3 has 15 amino acids. V shed 4 bases and J shed 6 bases, with 18 bases lying between them. Germline CDR1 reads DFQATT; CDR2 reads SNEGSKA (reference sequence).

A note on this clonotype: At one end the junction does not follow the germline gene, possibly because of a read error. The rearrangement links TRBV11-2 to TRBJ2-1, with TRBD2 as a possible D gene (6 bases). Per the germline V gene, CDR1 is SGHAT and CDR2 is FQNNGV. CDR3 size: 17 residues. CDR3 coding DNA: TGTGCCAGCACCCCAGAGGGCGGGGTAAGCTCCTGCAATGAGCGGTTCTTC. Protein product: CASTPEGGVSSCNERFF.

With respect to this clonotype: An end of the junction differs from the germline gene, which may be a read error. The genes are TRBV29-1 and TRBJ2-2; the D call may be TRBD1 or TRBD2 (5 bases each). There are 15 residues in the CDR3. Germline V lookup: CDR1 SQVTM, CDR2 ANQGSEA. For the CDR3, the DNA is TGCAGCGTTGAGGGTGGGTCCGCGAACACCAGGGAGCCGTTTTTT. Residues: CSVEGGSANTREPFF.

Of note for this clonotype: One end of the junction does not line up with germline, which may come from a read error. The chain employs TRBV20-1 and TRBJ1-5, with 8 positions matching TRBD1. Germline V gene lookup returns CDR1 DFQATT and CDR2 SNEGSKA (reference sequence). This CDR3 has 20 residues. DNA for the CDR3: TGCATTGCTAGACAACCCGGACGGACAGGGATTTCAGTTAGCAATCAGCCCCAGCATTTT. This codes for CIARQPGRTGISVSNQPQHF.

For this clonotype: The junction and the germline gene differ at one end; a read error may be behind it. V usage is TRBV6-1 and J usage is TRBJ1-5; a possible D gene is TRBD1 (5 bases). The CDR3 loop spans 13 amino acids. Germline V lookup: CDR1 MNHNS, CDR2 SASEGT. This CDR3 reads CATSSGSNHSQHF. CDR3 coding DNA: TGCGCCACCTCGTCAGGGTCTAATCACTCCCAGCATTTT.

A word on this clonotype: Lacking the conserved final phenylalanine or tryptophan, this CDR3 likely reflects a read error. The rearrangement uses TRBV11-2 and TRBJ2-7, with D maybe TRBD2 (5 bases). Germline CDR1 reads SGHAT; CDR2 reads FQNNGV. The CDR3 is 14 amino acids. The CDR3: CASNLGRASYEQYL. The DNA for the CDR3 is TGTGCCAGCAACTTAGGGCGGGCGTCCTATGAGCAGTACTTA.

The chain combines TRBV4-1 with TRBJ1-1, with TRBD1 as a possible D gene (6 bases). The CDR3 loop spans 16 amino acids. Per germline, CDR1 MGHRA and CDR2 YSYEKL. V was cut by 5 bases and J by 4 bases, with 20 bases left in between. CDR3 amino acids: CASSYDLYRVGTEAFF. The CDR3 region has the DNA TGCGCCAGCAGCTATGATCTCTACAGGGTTGGCACTGAAGCTTTCTTT.

CDR3 amino acids: CASSERDRRYKQYF. Here the CDR3 DNA reads TGTGCCAGCAGCGAAAGGGACAGAAGGTACAAGCAGTACTTC. The rearrangement links TRBV6-6 to TRBJ2-7; 7 nucleotides match TRBD1. The germline V gene has CDR1 MNHNY and CDR2 SVGAGI (reference sequence). V shed 6 bases, J shed 8 bases, and the junction held 13 bases outside the gene matches. CDR3 length equals 14 residues.

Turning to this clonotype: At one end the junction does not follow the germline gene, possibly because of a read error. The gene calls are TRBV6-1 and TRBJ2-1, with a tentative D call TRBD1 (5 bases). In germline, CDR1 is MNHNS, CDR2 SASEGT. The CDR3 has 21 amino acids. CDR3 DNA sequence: TGTGCCAGCATTGAACGCCGGTTAGACTTCTTACTCTCGACAGCCTACAATGAGCAGTTCTTC. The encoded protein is CASIERRLDFLLSTAYNEQFF.

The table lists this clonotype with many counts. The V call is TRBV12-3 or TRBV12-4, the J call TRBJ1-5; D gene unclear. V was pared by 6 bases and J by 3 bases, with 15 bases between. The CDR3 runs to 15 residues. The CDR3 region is CASRLGKINNQPQHF. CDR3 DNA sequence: TGTGCCAGCAGGTTGGGCAAAATAAACAATCAGCCCCAGCATTTT.

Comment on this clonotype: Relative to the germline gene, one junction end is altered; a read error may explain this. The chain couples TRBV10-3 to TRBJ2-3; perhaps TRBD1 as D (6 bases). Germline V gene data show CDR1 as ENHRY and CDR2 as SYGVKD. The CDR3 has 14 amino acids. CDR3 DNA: TGTGCCAAGAACCCGACGACAGGCACAGATATGCAGTATTTT. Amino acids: CAKNPTTGTDMQYF.

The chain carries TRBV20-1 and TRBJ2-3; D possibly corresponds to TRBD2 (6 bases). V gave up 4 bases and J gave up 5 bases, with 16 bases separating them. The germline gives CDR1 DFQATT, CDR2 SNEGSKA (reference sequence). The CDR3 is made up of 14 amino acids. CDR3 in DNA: TGCAGTGCTACCCGACTAGTCCTCCTAGATACGCAGTATTTT. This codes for CSATRLVLLDTQYF.

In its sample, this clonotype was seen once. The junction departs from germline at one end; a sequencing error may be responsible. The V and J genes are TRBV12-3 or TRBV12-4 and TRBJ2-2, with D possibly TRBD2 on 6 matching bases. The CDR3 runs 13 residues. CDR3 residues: CAVPGGNTGELFF. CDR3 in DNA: TGTGCCGTTCCCGGGGGTAACACCGGGGAACTGTTTTTT.

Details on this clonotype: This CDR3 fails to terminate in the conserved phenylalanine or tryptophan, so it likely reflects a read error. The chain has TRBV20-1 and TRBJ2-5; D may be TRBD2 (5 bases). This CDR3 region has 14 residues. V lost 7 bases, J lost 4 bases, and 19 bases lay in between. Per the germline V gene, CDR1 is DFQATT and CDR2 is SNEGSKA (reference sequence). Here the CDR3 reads CSGPGGSLRETQYS. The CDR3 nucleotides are TGCAGTGGTCCAGGAGGAAGTTTAAGAGAGACCCAGTACTCC.

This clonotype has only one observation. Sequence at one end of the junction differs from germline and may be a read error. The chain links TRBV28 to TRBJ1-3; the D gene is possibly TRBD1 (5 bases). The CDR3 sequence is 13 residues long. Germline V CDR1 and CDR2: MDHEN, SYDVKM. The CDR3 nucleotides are TGTACCAGCAGTTGGGACTCTGAAAACACCATATATTTT. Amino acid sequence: CTSSWDSENTIYF.

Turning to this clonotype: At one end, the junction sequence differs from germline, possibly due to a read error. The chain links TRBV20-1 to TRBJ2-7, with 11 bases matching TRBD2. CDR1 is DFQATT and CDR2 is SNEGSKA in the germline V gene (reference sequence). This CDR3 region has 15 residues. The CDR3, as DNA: TGCAGTGCTTTACATAGCGGGAGGGCCCTCTACGAGCAGAACTTC. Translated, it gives CSALHSGRALYEQNF.

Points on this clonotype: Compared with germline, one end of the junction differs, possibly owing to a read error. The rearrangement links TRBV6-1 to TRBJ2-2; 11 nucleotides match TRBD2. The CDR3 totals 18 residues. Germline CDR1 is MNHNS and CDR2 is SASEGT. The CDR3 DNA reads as TGTACCAGCAGTGAGAGGGCTAGCGGGAGGAAGGACACTGGGGAGCTGTTTTTT. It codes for CTSSERASGRKDTGELFF.

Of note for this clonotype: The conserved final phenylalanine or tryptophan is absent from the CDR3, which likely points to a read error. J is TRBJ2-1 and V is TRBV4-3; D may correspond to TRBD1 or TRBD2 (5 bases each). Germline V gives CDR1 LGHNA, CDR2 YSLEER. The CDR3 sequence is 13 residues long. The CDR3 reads CASSQGEGGEQFL. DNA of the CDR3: TGCGCAAGCAGCCAAGGGGAAGGAGGTGAGCAGTTCCTC.

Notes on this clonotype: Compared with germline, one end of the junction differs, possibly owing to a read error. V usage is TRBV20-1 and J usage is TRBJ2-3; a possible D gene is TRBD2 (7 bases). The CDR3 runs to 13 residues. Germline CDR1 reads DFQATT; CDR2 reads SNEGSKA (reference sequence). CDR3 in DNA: TGCAATGGGGTCCGGGGGGCCTTAGATACGCACTATTTT. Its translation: CNGVRGALDTHYF.

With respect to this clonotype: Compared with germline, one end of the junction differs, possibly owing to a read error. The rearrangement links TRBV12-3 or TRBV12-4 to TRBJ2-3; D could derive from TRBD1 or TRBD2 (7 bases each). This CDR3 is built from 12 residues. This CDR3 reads CAISQGGDKQYF. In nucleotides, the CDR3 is TGTGCCATCAGCCAGGGGGGGGATAAGCAGTATTTT.

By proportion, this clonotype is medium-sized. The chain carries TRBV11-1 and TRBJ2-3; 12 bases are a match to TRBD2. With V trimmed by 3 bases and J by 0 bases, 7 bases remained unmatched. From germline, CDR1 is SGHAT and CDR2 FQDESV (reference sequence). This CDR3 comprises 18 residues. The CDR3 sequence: CASSFGLAGLKSTDTQYF. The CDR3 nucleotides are TGTGCCAGCAGCTTTGGACTAGCGGGATTAAAAAGCACAGATACGCAGTATTTT.

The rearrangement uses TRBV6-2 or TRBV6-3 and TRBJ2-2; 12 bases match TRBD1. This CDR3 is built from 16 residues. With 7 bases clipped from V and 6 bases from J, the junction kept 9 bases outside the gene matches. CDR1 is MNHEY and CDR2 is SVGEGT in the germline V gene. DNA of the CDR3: TGTGCCAGCATAAAACCGGGACAGGGGGCGTCCGGGGAGCTGTTTTTT. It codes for CASIKPGQGASGELFF.

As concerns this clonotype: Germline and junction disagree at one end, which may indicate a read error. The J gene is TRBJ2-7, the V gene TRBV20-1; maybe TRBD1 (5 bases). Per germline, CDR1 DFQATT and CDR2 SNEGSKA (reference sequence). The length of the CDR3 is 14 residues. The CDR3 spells CSARDPQDSYDQYF. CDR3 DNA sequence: TGCAGTGCTAGAGATCCACAGGATTCCTACGATCAGTACTTC.

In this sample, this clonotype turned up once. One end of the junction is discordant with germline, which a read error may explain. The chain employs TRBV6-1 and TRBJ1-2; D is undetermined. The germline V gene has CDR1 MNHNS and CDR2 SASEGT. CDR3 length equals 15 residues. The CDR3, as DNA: TGTACCAACAGTGAAAGATTGGCGGGGTTTTATGGCTACCCCTTC. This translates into CTNSERLAGFYGYPF.